This TCR beta chain is drawn from a study of blood T cells in healthy people across ages. The study's findings and limits: Possibly confounding the expanded clonotype changes was the fact that donor CMV status was unknown. TCR beta diversity correlated strongly with naive T cell percentage.

As regards this clonotype: Its antigen is as yet unknown.

A sample-barcoded 5' primer and a J-beta primer mix were used in a second PCR of about 6 to 11 cycles. TCRdb called the 5' RACE reads again in MiXCR, with one record for every CDR3 protein. The sample holds 1.5 million to 2 million distinct CDR3 sequences; 40% to 55% are singletons and the top ten take less than 2.5%. The CDR3 runs to 12 residues. Germline CDR1 reads SQVTM; CDR2 reads ANQGSEA. Trimming cost V 4 bases and J 1 base, with 7 bases left between them. The rearrangement uses TRBV29-1 and TRBJ1-2, with D uncertain. This sequence was found in a woman aged 40 to 50 in good health. The sequencing input was blood. The CDR3 DNA follows: TGCAGCGTTGGGGGAGGTAACTATGGCTACACCTTC. Translating it yields CSVGGGNYGYTF.